This TCR beta chain was observed in a study of cytomegalovirus exposure and HLA in healthy donors. The study's findings and limits: It was reported that TCR beta sequences correctly inferred the HLA-A and HLA-B alleles for most subjects. TCR beta chains numbering 150 to 200 were designated cytomegalovirus-associated. Owing to their indistinguishability, certain V segments, notably TRBV6-2 and TRBV6-3, were excluded.

The CDR3 extends over 16 amino acids. Germline CDR1 and CDR2: SNHLY and FYNNEI. V was shortened by 3 bases and J by 1 base, with 14 bases between the two germline ends. On this clone itself: Its cognate antigen is unknown.

60 Vbeta and 13 Jbeta primers were used in PCR. Only in-frame clones appear in the TCRdb table, and some are missing; sequencing was by immunoSEQ multiplex PCR. The sample features under 200,000 clones, with less than 0.95% in its top ten. The J gene is TRBJ2-3, the V gene TRBV2, with D perhaps matching TRBD2 (5 bases). The source of this sequence is a woman aged 18 to 35 in good health and CMV-seropositive. The sample was PBMCs. CDR3 region: CASSEGRGWGTDTQYF. CDR3 DNA: TGTGCCAGCAGTGAGGGCCGAGGGTGGGGCACAGATACGCAGTATTTT.